This T cell receptor beta chain originates from a study of T cells in localized non-small cell lung cancer. Study findings and constraints: A median of around 60 of the top 100 tumor clones appeared in adjacent lung, which was paired and uninvolved. The study sequenced only one region of the tumor. As a result, intratumor heterogeneity could not be excluded and remains possible. Prolonged overall survival went with higher T cell density in the blood.

Clones were sequenced by immunoSEQ multiplex PCR, and TCRdb holds only the in-frame ones, with some missing. The table includes about 79,000 clones, more than 70% detected once. As regards this clone: The antigen remains unidentified.

The receptor's source is a woman aged 40-70 years with stage I squamous cell lung carcinoma. Material: peripheral blood, obtained before any cancer treatment.

This CDR3 reads CASRWLDRANYGYTF. In DNA form, the CDR3 reads TGTGCCAGCAGATGGCTGGACAGGGCGAACTATGGCTACACCTTC. The chain is built from TRBV28 and TRBJ1-2; 8 nucleotides align to TRBD1. This CDR3 has 15 amino acids. Germline V gives CDR1 MDHEN, CDR2 SYDVKM. V gave up 6 bases and J gave up 2 bases; unmatched junction bases: 8.